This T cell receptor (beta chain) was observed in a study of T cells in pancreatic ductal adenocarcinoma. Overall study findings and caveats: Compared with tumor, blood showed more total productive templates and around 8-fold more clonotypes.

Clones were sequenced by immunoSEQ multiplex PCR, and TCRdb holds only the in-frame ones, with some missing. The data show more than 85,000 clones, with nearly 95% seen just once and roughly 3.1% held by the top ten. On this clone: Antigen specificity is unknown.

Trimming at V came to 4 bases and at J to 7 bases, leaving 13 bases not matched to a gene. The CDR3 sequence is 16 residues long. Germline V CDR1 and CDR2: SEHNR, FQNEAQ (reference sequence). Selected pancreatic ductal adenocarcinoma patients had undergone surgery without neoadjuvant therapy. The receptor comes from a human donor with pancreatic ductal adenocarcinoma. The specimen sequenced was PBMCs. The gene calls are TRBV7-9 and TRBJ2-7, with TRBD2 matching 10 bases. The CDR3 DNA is TGTGCCAGCAGCTCAGCGGCAGCGGGAGGGTGGCGGGAGCAGTACTTC. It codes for CASSSAAAGGWREQYF. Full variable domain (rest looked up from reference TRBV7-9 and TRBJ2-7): DTGVSQNPRHKITKRGQNVTFRCDPISEHNRLYWYRQTLGQGPEFLTYFQNEAQLEKSRLLSDRFSAERPKGSFSTLEIQRTEQGDSAMYLCASSSAAAGGWREQYFGPGTRLTVT.